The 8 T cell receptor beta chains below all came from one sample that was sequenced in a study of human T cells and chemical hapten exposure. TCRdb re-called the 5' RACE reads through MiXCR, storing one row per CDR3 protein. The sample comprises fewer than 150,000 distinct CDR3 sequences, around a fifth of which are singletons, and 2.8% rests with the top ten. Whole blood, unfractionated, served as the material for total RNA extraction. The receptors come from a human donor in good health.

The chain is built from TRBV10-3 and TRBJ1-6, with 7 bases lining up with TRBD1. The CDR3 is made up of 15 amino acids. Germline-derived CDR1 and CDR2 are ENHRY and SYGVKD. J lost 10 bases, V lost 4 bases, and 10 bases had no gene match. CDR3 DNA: TGTGCCATCAGTGGTCGACAGGGTGGGGACTCACCCCTCCACTTT. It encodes CAISGRQGGDSPLHF.

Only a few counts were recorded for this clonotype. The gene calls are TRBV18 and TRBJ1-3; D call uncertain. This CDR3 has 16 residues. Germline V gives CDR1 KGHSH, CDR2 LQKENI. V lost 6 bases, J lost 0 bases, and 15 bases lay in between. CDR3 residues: CASSPGLSTSGNTIYF. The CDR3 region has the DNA TGTGCCAGCTCCCCCGGACTCAGCACCTCTGGAAACACCATATATTTT.

CDR3 sequence: CASSWAGVKGGEQYF. The CDR3 nucleotides read TGTGCCAGCAGTTGGGCAGGCGTTAAGGGAGGCGAGCAGTACTTC. The chain is built from TRBV27 and TRBJ2-7; the D gene is possibly TRBD2 (6 bases). V was shortened by 4 bases and J by 6 bases, with 19 bases between the two germline ends. Germline lookup yields CDR1 MNHEY and CDR2 SMNVEV (reference sequence). This CDR3 has 15 amino acids.

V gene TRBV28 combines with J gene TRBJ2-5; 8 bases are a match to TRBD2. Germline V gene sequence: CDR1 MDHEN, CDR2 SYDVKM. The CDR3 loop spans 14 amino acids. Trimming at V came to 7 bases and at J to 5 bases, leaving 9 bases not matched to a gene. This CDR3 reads CASTLRGAGETQYF. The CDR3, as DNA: TGTGCCAGCACCTTGCGGGGGGCGGGGGAGACCCAGTACTTC.

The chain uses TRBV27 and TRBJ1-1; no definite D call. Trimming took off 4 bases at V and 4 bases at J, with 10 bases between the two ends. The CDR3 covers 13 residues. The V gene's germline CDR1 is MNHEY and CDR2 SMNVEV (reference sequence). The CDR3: CASSSRPPTEAFF. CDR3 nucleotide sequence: TGTGCCAGCAGTTCCCGGCCGCCCACTGAAGCTTTCTTT.

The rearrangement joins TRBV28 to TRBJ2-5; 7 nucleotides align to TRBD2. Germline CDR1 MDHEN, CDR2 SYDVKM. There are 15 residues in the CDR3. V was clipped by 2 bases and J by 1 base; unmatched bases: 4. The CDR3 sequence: CASSLTSVLQETQYF. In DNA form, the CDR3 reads TGTGCCAGCAGTTTAACTAGCGTTCTCCAAGAGACCCAGTACTTC.

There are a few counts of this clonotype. Here the CDR3 reads CASTDDGGFLTGTQYF. In nucleotides, the CDR3 is TGTGCCAGCACTGACGACGGCGGGTTCCTCACGGGTACGCAGTATTTT. The chain carries TRBV28 and TRBJ2-3; maybe TRBD2 (5 bases). The germline V and J ends were trimmed by 7 bases and 8 bases, with 25 bases remaining between them. Looked up from germline, CDR1 is MDHEN and CDR2 is SYDVKM. This CDR3 region has 16 residues.

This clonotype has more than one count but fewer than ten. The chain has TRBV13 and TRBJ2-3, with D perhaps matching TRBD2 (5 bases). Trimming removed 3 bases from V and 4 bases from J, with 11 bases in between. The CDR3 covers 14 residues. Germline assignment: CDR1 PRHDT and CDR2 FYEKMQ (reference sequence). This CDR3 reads CASSFRIGADTQYF. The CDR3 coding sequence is TGTGCCAGCAGCTTTCGGATCGGGGCAGATACGCAGTATTTT.